This T cell receptor beta chain was observed in a study of blood T cell repertoires in COVID-19. Per the germline V gene, CDR1 is SGHTA and CDR2 is FQGTGA. The CDR3 loop spans 15 amino acids. The ends were cut back, 3 bases at V and 0 bases at J, with 10 bases in the middle. In Cohort 3, a recovered donor had either two negative PCRs, clearance, or symptom resolution. The authors' processing: How many nucleated cells were present was estimated from reference gene primer amplification. The assay was immunoSEQ multiplex PCR, and TCRdb's table has in-frame clones only and misses some. The V and J calls and clone size are taken from that table; D and trimming were inferred from the DNA. The table lists roughly 200,000 clones, 85% of them singletons.

This TCR came from a man aged 35 to 55 who had recovered from COVID-19. What was sequenced was PBMCs or T cells enriched from blood (not recorded which). The chain has TRBV7-3 and TRBJ2-3; no firm D call. In DNA form, the CDR3 reads TGTGCCAGCAGCTTTTCACATATAAGCACAGATACGCAGTATTTT. Translated: CASSFSHISTDTQYF.